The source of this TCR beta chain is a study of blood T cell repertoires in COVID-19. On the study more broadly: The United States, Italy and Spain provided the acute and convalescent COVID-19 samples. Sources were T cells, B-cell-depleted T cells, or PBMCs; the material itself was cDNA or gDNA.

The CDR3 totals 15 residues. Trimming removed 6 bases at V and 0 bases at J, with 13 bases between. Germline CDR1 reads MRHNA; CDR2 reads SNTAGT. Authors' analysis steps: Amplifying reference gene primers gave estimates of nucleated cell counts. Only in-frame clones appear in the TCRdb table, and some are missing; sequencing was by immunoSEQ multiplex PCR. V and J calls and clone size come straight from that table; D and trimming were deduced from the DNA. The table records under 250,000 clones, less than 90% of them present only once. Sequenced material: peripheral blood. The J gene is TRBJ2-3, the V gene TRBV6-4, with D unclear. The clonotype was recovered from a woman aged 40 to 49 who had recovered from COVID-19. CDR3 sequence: CASSRLHTSTDTQYF. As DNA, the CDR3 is TGTGCCAGCAGCAGACTGCACACTAGCACAGATACGCAGTATTTT.